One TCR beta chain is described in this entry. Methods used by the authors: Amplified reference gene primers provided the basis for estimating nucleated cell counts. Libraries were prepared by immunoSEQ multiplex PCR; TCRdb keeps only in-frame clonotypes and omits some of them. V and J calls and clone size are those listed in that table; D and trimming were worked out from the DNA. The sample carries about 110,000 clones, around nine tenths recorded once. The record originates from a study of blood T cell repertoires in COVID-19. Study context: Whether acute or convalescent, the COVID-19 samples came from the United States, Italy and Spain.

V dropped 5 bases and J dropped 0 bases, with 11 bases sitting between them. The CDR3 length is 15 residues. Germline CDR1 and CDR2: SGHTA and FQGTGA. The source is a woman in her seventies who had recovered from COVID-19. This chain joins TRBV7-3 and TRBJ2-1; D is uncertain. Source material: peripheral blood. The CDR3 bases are TGTGCCAGCAGCGCATTCTATAGCTCCTACAATGAGCAGTTCTTC. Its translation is CASSAFYSSYNEQFF.